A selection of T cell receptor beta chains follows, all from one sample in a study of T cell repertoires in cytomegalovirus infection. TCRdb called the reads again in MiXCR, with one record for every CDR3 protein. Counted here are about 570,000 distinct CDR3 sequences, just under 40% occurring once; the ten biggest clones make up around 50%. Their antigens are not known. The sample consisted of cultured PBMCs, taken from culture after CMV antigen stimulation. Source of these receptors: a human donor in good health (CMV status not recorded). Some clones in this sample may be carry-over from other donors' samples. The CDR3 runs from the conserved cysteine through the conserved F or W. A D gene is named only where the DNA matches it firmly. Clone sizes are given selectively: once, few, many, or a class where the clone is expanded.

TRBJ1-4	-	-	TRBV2	CASAGHLNEKLFF	TGTGCCAGCGCGGGACACCTAAATGAAAAACTGTTTTTT
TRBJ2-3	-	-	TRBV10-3	CAIGPTDTDTQYF	TGTGCCATCGGCCCCACAGACACAGATACGCAGTATTTT
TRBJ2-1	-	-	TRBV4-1	CASSSNLNNEQFF	TGCGCCAGCAGCTCAAATCTGAACAATGAGCAGTTCTTC
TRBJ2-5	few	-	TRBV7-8	CASSLAAGWKTQYF	TGTGCCAGCAGCTTAGCGGCAGGGTGGAAGACCCAGTACTTC
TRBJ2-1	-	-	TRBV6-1	CASGQHSYNEQFF	TGTGCCAGCGGGCAGCACTCCTACAATGAGCAGTTCTTC
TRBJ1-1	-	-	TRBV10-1	CASSESIVSEAFF	TGCGCCAGCAGTGAGTCTATCGTATCTGAAGCTTTCTTT
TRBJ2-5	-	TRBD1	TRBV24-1	CATSDLRLGQGQETQYF	TGTGCCACCAGTGATCTGAGATTGGGACAGGGCCAAGAGACCCAGTACTTC
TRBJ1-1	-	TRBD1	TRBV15	CATSSSAGTGLGAFF	TGTGCCACCAGCTCCTCTGCCGGGACAGGGTTGGGAGCTTTCTTT
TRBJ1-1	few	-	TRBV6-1	CASSEVGQSSAFF	TGTGCCAGCAGTGAAGTAGGGCAGTCGTCGGCTTTCTTT
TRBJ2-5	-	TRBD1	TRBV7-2	CASSSRQGAEETQYF	TGTGCCAGCAGCTCCCGACAGGGGGCAGAAGAGACCCAGTACTTC
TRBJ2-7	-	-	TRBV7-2	CASTLSAGGPSYEQYF	TGTGCCAGCACATTAAGCGCTGGGGGACCCTCCTACGAGCAGTACTTC
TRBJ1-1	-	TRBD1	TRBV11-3	CASSLVRVQGARTEAFF	TGTGCCAGCAGCTTAGTAAGGGTCCAGGGGGCGCGCACTGAAGCTTTCTTT